These 4 T cell receptor beta chains originate from one sample sequenced in a study of blood T cell repertoires in COVID-19. Assay used: immunoSEQ multiplex PCR; TCRdb lists only in-frame clones, some missing. The sample includes some 76,000 clones, about 86% of them seen just once. Sequencing input: peripheral blood. The receptors derive from a man older than 75 in a cohort sampled during active COVID-19.

This clone was detected only a few times. The rearrangement joins TRBV5-4 to TRBJ2-7, with 8 bases lining up with TRBD2. The J segment lost 3 bases and the V segment lost 4 bases, leaving 12 bases of the junction unmatched. CDR3 size: 16 residues. Germline lookup yields CDR1 SGHNT and CDR2 YYREEE (reference sequence). CDR3 coding DNA: TGTGCCAGCAGCCCCGCCTTAGGAGCGGGGGTCTACGAGCAGTACTTC. Residues: CASSPALGAGVYEQYF.

V is TRBV6-2 or TRBV6-3 and J is TRBJ1-1, with a possible D match to TRBD1 (5 bases). V was trimmed by 5 bases and J by 5 bases, leaving 12 bases between them. This CDR3 is built from 13 residues. Germline CDR1 is MNHEY and CDR2 is SVGEGT. The DNA of the CDR3 is TGTGCCAGCAGTGCCCAGGGTTGGACTGAAGCTTTCTTT. Protein product: CASSAQGWTEAFF.

J is TRBJ2-2 and V is TRBV12-3 or TRBV12-4, with 7 bases that match TRBD1. This CDR3 comprises 13 residues. The ends lost 5 bases at V and 6 bases at J; junction bases unmatched: 3. The CDR3 spells CASSLGQAGELFF. DNA for the CDR3: TGTGCCAGCAGTCTTGGACAGGCCGGGGAGCTGTTTTTT.

The CDR3 loop reads CASTRYRDANVLTF. CDR3 in DNA: TGTGCCAGCACACGATACAGGGACGCCAACGTCCTGACTTTC. This sequence joins TRBV11-2 and TRBJ2-6; the D gene is possibly TRBD1 (6 bases). Germline loops: CDR1 SGHAT, CDR2 FQNNGV. The CDR3 sequence is 14 residues long. V was pared by 7 bases and J by 7 bases, with 14 bases between.